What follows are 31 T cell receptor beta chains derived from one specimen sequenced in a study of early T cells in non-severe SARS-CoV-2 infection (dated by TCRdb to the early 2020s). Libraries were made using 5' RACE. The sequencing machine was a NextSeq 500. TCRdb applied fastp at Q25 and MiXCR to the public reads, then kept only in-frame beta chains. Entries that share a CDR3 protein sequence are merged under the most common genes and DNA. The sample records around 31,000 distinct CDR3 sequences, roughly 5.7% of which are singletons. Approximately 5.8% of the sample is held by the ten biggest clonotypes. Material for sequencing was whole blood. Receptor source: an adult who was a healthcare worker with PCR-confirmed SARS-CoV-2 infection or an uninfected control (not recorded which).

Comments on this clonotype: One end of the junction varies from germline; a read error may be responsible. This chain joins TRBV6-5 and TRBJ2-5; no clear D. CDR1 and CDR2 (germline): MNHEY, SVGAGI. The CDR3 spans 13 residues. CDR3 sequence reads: CAISYNSLETQYF. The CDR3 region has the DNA TGTGCCATCAGTTACAATTCCTTAGAGACCCAGTACTTC.

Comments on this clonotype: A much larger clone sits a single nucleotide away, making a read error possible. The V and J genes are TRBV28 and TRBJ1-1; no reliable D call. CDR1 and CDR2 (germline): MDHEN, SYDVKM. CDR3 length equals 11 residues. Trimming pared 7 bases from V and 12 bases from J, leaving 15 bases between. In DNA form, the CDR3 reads TGTGCCAGCACCCATCTCGAGGGAACTTTCTTT. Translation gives CASTHLEGTFF.

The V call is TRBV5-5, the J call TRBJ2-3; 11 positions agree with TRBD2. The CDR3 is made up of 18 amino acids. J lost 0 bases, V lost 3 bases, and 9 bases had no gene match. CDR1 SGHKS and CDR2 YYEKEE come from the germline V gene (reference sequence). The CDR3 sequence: CASSSVPSGRHSTDTQYF. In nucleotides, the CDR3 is TGTGCCAGCAGCTCGGTTCCTAGCGGGAGGCATAGCACAGATACGCAGTATTTT.

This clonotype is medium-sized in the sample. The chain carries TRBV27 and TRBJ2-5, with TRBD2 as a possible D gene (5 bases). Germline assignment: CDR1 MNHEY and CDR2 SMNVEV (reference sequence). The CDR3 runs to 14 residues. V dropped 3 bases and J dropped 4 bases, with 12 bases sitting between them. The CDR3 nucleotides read TGTGCCAGCAGTTTCCAGGTCCGGGGAGAGACCCAGTACTTC. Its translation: CASSFQVRGETQYF.

The CDR3 spells CAWLGLYGYTF. In DNA form, the CDR3 reads TGTGCCTGGTTGGGACTGTACGGCTACACCTTC. V and J are TRBV30 and TRBJ1-2, with D possibly matching TRBD1 (5 bases). The CDR3 is made up of 11 amino acids. V was trimmed by 5 bases and J by 8 bases, leaving 12 bases between them. CDR1 is GTSNPN and CDR2 is SVGIG in the germline V gene (reference sequence).

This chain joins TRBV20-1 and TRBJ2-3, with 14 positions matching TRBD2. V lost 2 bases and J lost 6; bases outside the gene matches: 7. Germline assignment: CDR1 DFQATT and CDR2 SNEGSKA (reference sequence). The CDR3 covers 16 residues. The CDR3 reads CSARSGLAGVRDTQYF. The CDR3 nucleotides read TGCAGTGCTAGATCGGGACTAGCGGGAGTCAGGGATACGCAGTATTTT.

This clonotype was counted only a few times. The chain's CDR3 is CASSLDRVYGYTF. In nucleotides, the CDR3 is TGTGCCAGCAGCTTGGACAGAGTATATGGCTACACCTTC. The chain employs TRBV5-4 and TRBJ1-2; D remains unclear. The CDR3 length is 13 residues. Trimming took off 0 bases at V and 5 bases at J, with 8 bases between the two ends. Germline V gene data show CDR1 as SGHNT and CDR2 as YYREEE (reference sequence).

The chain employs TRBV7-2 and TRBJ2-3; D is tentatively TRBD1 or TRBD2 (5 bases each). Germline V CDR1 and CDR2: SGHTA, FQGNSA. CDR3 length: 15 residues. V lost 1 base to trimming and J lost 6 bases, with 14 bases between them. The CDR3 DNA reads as TGTGCCAGCAGCTTAGGGGTCGGGACCAGGGATACGCAGTATTTT. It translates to CASSLGVGTRDTQYF.

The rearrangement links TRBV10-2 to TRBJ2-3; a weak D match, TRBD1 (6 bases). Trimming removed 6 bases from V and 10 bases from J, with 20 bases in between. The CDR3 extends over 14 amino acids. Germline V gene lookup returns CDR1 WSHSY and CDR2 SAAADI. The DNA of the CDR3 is TGCGCCAGCAGCAGGTTGTCGACGAACAGGGCGCAGTATTTT. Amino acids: CASSRLSTNRAQYF.

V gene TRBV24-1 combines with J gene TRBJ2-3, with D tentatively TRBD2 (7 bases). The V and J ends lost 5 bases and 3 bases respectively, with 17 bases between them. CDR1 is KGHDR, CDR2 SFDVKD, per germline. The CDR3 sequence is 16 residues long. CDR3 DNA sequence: TGTGCCACCAGTGTCGGGGGGCCAGGCGCAACAGATACGCAGTATTTT. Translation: CATSVGGPGATDTQYF.

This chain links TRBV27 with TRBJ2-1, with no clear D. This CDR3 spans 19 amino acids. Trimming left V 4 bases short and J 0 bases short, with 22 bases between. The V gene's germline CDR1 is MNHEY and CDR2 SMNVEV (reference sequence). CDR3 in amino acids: CASSSPLPLADHSYNEQFF. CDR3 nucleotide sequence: TGTGCCAGCAGTTCGCCCCTCCCCCTTGCGGACCACTCCTACAATGAGCAGTTCTTC.

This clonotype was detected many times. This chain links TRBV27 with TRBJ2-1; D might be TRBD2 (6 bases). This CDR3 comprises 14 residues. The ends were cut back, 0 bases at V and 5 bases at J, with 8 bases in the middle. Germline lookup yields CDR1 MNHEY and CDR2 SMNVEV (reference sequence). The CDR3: CASSLSWGDNEQFF. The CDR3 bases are TGTGCCAGCAGTTTATCCTGGGGGGACAATGAGCAGTTCTTC.

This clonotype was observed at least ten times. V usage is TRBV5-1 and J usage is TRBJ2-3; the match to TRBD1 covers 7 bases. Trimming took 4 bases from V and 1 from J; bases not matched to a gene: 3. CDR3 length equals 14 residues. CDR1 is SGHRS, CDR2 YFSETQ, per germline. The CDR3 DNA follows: TGCGCCAGCAGCCCCGGGACAGGCACAGATACGCAGTATTTT. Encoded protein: CASSPGTGTDTQYF.

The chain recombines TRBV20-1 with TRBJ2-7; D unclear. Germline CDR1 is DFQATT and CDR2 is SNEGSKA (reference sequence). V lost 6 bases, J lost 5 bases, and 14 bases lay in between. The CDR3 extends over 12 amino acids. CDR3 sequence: CSAGPDVDEQYF. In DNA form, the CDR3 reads TGCAGTGCAGGCCCTGATGTTGACGAGCAGTACTTC.

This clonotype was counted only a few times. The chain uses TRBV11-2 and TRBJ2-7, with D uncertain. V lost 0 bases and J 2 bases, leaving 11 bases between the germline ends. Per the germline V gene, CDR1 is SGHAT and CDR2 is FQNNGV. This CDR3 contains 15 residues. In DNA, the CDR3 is TGTGCCAGCAGCTTAGAATGGCAAAAGACCTACGAGCAGTACTTC. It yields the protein CASSLEWQKTYEQYF.

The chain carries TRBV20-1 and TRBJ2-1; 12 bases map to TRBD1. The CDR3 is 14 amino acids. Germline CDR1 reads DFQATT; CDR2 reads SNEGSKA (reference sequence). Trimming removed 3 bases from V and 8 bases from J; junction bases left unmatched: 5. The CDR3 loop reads CSASGDRGLDEQFF. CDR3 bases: TGCAGTGCTAGCGGGGACAGGGGGCTGGATGAGCAGTTCTTC.

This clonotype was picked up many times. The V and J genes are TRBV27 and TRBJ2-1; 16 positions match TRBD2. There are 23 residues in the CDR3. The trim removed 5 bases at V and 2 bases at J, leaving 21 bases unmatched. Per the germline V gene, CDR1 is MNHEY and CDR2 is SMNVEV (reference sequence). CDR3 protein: CASSTLPGLAGGPFQLAYNEQFF. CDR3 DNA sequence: TGTGCCAGCAGTACCCTTCCGGGACTAGCGGGAGGGCCGTTTCAGTTGGCCTACAATGAGCAGTTCTTC.

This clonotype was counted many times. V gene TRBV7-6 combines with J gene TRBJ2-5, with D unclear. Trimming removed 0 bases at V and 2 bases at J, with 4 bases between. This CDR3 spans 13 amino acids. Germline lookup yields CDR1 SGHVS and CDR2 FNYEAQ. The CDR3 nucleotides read TGTGCCAGCAGCTTAGCGAGACAAGAGACCCAGTACTTC. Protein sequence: CASSLARQETQYF.

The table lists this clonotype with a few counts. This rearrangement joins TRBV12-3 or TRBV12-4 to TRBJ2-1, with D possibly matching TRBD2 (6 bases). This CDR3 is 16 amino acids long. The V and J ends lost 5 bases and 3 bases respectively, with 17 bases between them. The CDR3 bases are TGTGCCAGCAGTAAGCAGGCGGGACGGCTCTACAATGAGCAGTTCTTC. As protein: CASSKQAGRLYNEQFF.

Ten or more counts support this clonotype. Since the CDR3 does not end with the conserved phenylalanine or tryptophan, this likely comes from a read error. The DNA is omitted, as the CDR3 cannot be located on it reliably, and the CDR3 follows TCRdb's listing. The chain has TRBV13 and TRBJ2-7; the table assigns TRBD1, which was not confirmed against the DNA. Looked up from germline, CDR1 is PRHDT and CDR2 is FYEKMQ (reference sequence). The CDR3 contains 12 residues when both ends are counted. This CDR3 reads CASSSSGTEEVL.

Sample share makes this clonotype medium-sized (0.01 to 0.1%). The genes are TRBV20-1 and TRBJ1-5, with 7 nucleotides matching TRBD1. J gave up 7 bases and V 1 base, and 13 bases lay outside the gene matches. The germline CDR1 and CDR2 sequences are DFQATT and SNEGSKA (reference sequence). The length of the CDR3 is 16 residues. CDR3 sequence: CSARAGDRVAWQPQHF. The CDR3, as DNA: TGCAGTGCTAGAGCGGGGGACAGAGTAGCATGGCAGCCCCAGCATTTT.

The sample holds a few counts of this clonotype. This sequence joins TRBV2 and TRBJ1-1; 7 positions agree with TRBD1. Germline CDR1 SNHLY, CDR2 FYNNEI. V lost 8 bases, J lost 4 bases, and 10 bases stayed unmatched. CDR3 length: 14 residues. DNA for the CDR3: TGTGCCAGCTTCTACCTTGAGGGGGCCACTGAAGCTTTCTTT. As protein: CASFYLEGATEAFF.

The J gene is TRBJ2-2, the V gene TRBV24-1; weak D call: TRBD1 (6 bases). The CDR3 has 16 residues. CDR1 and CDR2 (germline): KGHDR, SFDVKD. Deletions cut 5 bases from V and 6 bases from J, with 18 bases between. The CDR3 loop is CATSAVDPRGAGELFF. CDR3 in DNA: TGTGCCACCAGTGCCGTAGATCCCAGGGGCGCCGGGGAGCTGTTTTTT.

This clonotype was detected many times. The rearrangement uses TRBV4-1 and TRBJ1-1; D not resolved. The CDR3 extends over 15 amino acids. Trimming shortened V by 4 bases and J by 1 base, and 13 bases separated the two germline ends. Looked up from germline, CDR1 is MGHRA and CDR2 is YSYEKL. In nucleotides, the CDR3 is TGCGCCAGCAGCCGGACGAACCTTAGGAACACTGAAGCTTTCTTT. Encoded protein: CASSRTNLRNTEAFF.

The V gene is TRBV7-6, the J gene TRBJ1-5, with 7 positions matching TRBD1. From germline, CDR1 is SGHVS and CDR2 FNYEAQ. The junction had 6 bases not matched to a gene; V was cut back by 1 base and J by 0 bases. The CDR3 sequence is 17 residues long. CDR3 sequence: CASSLGVRGPSNQPQHF. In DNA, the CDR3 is TGTGCCAGCAGCTTAGGGGTTAGGGGGCCTAGCAATCAGCCCCAGCATTTT.

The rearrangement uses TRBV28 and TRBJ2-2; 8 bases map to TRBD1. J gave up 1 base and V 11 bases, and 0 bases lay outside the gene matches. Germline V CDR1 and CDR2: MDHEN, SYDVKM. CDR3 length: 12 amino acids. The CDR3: CAGQGNTGELFF. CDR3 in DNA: TGTGCCGGACAGGGGAACACCGGGGAGCTGTTTTTT.

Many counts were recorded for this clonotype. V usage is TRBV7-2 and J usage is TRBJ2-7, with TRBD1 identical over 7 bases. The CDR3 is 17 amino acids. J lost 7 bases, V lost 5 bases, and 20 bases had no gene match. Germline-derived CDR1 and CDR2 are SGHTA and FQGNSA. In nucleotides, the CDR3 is TGTGCCAGCAGCCCAAACCCCCCCGGGACAGTCGTGTTTGAGCAGTACTTC. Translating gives CASSPNPPGTVVFEQYF.

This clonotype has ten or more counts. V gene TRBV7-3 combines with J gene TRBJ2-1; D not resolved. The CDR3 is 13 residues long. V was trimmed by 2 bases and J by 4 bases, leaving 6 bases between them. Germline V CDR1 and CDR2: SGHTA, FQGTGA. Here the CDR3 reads CASSLWEYNEQFF. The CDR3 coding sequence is TGTGCCAGCAGCTTATGGGAATACAATGAGCAGTTCTTC.

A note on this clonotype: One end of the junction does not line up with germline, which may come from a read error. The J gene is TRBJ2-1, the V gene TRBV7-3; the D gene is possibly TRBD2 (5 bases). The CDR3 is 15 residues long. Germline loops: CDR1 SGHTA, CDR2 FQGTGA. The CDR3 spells CASSLTEVTYNEQFF. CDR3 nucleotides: TGTGCCAGCAGTTTAACGGAGGTAACCTACAATGAGCAGTTCTTC.

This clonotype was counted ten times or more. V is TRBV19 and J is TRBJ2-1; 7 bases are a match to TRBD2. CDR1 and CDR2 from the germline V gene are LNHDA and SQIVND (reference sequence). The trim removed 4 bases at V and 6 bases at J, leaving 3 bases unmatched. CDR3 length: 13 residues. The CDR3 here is CASSRTGGNEQFF. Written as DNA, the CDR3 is TGTGCCAGTAGTAGGACGGGGGGCAATGAGCAGTTCTTC.

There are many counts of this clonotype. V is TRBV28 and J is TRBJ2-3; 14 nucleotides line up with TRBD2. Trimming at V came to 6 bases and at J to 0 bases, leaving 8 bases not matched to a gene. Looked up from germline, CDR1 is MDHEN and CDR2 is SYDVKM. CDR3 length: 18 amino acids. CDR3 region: CASRGGTSGRVSTDTQYF. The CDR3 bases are TGTGCCAGCAGGGGCGGGACTAGCGGGAGAGTGAGCACAGATACGCAGTATTTT.